Given below is one T cell receptor (beta chain) in context. The antigen remains undetermined. This sample is drawn from a study of cytomegalovirus exposure and HLA in healthy donors. The CDR3 consists of 15 residues. The germline CDR1 and CDR2 sequences are SGHNT and YYREEE (reference sequence). Trimming took 4 bases from V and 9 from J; bases not matched to a gene: 8. The PCR employed 60 Vbeta primers together with 13 Jbeta primers. Sequenced by immunoSEQ multiplex PCR; TCRdb stores in-frame clones only, minus some. The repertoire holds 120,000 or so clones, with 81% as singletons. Study-wide findings and caveats: The sole available immune exposure information was CMV serostatus. A later analysis found TCR association rates differed by HLA locus, highest for DRB1 and lowest for HLA-C.

The source of this sequence is a man between 18 and 35 years old in good health and CMV-seronegative. The sequenced material came from PBMCs. The rearrangement uses TRBV5-4 and TRBJ1-6; 9 nucleotides align to TRBD1. DNA for the CDR3: TGTGCCAGCAGCCCGACGGGACAGGGACCTTCACCCCTCCACTTT. It is translated as CASSPTGQGPSPLHF.